This T cell receptor (beta chain) originates from a study of T cells in Graves' hyperthyroidism and ophthalmopathy. The TCR beta CDR3 regions underwent amplification using RNA transcripts as the source. An initial round of RT-PCR targeting the TCR CDR3 relied on the HTBI primer set. TCRdb reprocessed the multiplex PCR reads with MiXCR, giving one entry per CDR3 protein. In the table there are around 110,000 distinct CDR3 sequences, approximately 15% of which are singletons. With 6 bases clipped from V and 0 bases from J, the junction kept 11 bases outside the gene matches. This CDR3 spans 17 amino acids.

The TCR sequence derives from a woman between 45 and 60 years old with Graves' hyperthyroidism. The material sequenced was blood. The chain employs TRBV12-3 or TRBV12-4 and TRBJ2-4, with 7 nucleotides matching TRBD2. The CDR3 protein is CASSPRLAFVAKNIQYF. In DNA, the CDR3 is TGTGCCAGCAGCCCACGACTAGCTTTCGTAGCCAAAAACATTCAGTACTTC.